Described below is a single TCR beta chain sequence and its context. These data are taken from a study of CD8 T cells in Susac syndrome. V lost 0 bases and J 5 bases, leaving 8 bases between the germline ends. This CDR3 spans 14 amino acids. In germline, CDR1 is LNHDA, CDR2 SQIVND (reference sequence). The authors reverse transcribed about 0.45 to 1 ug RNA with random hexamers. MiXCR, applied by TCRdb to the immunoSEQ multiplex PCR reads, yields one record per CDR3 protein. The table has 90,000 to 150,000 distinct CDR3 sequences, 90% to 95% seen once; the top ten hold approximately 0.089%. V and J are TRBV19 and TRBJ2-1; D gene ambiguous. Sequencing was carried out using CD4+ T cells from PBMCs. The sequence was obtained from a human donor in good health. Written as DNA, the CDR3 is TGTGCCAGTAGTATAGAAAGCCCCCACAATGAGCAGTTCTTC. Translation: CASSIESPHNEQFF.